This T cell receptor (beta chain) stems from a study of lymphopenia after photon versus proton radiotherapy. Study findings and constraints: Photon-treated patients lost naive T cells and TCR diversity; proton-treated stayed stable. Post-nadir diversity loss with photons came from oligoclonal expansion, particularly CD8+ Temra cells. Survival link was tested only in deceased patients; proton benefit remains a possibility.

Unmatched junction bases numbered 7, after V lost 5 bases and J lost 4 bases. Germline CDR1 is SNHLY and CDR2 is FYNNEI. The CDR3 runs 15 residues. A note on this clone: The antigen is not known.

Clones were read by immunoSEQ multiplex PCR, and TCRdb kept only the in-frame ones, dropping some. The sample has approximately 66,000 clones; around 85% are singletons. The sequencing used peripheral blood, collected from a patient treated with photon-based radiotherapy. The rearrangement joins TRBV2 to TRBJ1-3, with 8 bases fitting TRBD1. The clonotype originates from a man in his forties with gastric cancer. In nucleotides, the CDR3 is TGTGCCAGCAGTTCCGACAGGGGAAGGGGAAACACCATATATTTT. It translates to CASSSDRGRGNTIYF. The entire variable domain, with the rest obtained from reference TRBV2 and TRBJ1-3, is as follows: EPEVTQTPSHQVTQMGQEVILRCVPISNHLYFYWYRQILGQKVEFLVSFYNNEISEKSEIFDDQFSVERPDGSNFTLKIRSTKLEDSAMYFCASSSDRGRGNTIYFGEGSWLTVV.